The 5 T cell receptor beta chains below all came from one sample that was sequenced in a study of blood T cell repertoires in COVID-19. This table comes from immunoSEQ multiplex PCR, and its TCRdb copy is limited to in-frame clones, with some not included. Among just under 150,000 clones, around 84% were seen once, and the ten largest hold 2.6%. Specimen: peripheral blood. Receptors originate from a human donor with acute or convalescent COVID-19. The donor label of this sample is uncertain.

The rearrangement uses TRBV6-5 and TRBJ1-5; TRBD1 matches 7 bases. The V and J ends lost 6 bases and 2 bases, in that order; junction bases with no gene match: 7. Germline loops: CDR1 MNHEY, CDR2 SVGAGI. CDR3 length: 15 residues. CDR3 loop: CASSRAGQGNQPQHF. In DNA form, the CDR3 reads TGTGCCAGCAGCCGCGCCGGACAGGGCAATCAGCCCCAGCATTTT.

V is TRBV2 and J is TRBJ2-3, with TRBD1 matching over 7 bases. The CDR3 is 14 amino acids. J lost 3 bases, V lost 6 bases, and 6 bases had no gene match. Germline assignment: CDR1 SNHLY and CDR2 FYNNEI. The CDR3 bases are TGTGCCAGCAGGACAGGGATGGGAACAGATACGCAGTATTTT. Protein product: CASRTGMGTDTQYF.

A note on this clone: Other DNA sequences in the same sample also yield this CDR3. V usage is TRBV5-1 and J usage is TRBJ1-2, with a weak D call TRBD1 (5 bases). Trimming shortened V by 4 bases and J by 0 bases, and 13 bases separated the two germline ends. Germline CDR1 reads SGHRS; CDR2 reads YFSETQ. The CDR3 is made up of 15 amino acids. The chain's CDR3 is CASSLGGTANYGYTF. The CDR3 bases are TGCGCCAGCAGCCTGGGCGGGACCGCTAACTATGGCTACACCTTC.

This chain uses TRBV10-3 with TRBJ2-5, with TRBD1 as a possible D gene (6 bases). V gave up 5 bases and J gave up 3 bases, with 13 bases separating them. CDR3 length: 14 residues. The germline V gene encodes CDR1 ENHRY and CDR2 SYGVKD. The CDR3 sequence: CAISPSRGKETQYF. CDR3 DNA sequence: TGTGCCATCAGTCCAAGCAGGGGCAAAGAGACCCAGTACTTC.

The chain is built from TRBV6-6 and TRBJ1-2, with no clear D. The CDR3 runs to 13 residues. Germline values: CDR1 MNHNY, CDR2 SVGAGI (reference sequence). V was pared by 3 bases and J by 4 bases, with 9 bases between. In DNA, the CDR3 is TGTGCCAGCAGTTATGACGCAGGCTATGGCTACACCTTC. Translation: CASSYDAGYGYTF.